The text below deals with one TCR beta chain. The germline V gene encodes CDR1 MNHEY and CDR2 SVGAGI. The length of the CDR3 is 15 residues. Trimming removed 0 bases from V and 1 base from J, with 9 bases in between. The sample is drawn from a study of control samples from healthy donors and cancer patients. The protocol was immunoSEQ multiplex PCR, while the TCRdb copy is restricted to in-frame clones and leaves out a portion. The repertoire consists of over 120,000 clones, with 75% to 95% occurring once and the leading ten covering 3.2%. The chain recombines TRBV6-5 with TRBJ1-1; the D gene is possibly TRBD1 (6 bases). This sequence was found in a man younger than 45 in good health. Sequenced input: blood. The CDR3 nucleotides read TGTGCCAGCAGTTACTCTAGGGGGGCGAACACTGAAGCTTTCTTT. It is translated as CASSYSRGANTEAFF.